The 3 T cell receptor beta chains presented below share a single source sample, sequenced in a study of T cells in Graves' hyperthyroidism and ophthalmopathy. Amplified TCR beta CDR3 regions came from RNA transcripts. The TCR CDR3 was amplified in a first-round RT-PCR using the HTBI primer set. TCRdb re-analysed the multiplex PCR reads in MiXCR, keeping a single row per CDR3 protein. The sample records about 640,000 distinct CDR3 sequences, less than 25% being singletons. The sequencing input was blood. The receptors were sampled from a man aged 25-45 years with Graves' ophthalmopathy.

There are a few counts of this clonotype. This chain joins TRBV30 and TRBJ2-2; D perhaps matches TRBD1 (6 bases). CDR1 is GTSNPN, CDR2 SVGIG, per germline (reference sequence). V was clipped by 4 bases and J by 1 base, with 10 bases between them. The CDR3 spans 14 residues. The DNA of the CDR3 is TGTGCCTGGACCCAACAGGGGAACACCGGGGAGCTGTTTTTT. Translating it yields CAWTQQGNTGELFF.

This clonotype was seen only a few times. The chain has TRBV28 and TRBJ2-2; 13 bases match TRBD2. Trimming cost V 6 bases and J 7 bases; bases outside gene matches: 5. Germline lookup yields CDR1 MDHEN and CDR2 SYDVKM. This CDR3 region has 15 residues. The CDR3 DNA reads TGTGCCAGCAGCGGACTAGCGGGAGACAGCGGGGAGCTGTTTTTT. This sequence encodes CASSGLAGDSGELFF.

The CDR3 loop reads CASSESGPDYGYTF. DNA of the CDR3: TGTGCCAGCAGTGAATCGGGGCCGGACTATGGCTACACCTTC. The chain uses TRBV2 and TRBJ1-2, with TRBD1 as a possible D gene (5 bases). V was trimmed by 2 bases and J by 3 bases, leaving 10 bases between them. The germline CDR1 and CDR2 sequences are SNHLY and FYNNEI. This CDR3 region has 14 residues.